These T cell receptor beta chains were read from a single sample in a study of shared T cell receptors in the human thymus. Sequencing used immunoSEQ multiplex PCR; TCRdb keeps in-frame clones, though not all of them. Of roughly 710,000 clones in the sample, approximately 83% were seen once. These data also formed part of another study, on human thymus T cells.

The sample consisted of thymocytes. The receptors here all came from a girl under three years old with a congenital heart defect. CDR3s include the opening cysteine and the closing phenylalanine or tryptophan. The D gene is left open where the match is weak. The size entry is marked missing in some rows and otherwise reads once, few, many or a size class.

D gene: TRBD2; J gene: TRBJ2-7; V gene: TRBV5-1; clone size: -; CDR3 DNA: TGCGCCAGCAGCTTTGGGATTGGCGGGGGTTACGAGCAGTACTTC; CDR3 protein: CASSFGIGGGYEQYF
D gene: -; J gene: TRBJ1-3; V gene: TRBV9; clone size: -; CDR3 DNA: TGTGCCAGCAGCGTACAGGGGAGCTCTGGAAACACCATATATTTT; CDR3 protein: CASSVQGSSGNTIYF
D gene: -; J gene: TRBJ2-5; V gene: TRBV18; clone size: once; CDR3 DNA: TGTGCCAGCTCACCAGTTCTGGGGCCAGAGACCCAGTACTTC; CDR3 protein: CASSPVLGPETQYF
D gene: TRBD1; J gene: TRBJ2-7; V gene: TRBV2; clone size: -; CDR3 DNA: TGTGCCAGCAGGGAGTGGGACAGGGTCTCCTACGAGCAGTACTTC; CDR3 protein: CASREWDRVSYEQYF
D gene: TRBD2; J gene: TRBJ2-3; V gene: TRBV9; clone size: once; CDR3 DNA: TGTGCCAGCAGCACCCGGGACTACACAGATACGCAGTATTTT; CDR3 protein: CASSTRDYTDTQYF
D gene: TRBD1; J gene: TRBJ1-1; V gene: TRBV28; clone size: few; CDR3 DNA: TGTGCCAGCAGGGTAACGACAGGGGGTGATACTGAAGCTTTCTTT; CDR3 protein: CASRVTTGGDTEAFF
D gene: TRBD1; J gene: TRBJ1-4; V gene: TRBV4-1; clone size: once; CDR3 DNA: TGCGCCAGCAGCCAAGTGGGGACAGGGAAGCATGAAAAACTGTTTTTT; CDR3 protein: CASSQVGTGKHEKLFF
D gene: -; J gene: TRBJ2-2; V gene: TRBV5-1; clone size: -; CDR3 DNA: TGCGCCAGCAGCCTAGCATATGGAAACACCGGGGAGCTGTTTTTT; CDR3 protein: CASSLAYGNTGELFF
D gene: -; J gene: TRBJ1-2; V gene: TRBV4-1; clone size: once; CDR3 DNA: TGCGCCAGCAGCCAAGATAGCAACAGGCATTATGGCTACACCTTC; CDR3 protein: CASSQDSNRHYGYTF
D gene: -; J gene: TRBJ2-3; V gene: TRBV29-1; clone size: -; CDR3 DNA: TGCAGCGTTGCTCAGACAGGTGATACGCAGTATTTT; CDR3 protein: CSVAQTGDTQYF
D gene: TRBD2; J gene: TRBJ2-5; V gene: TRBV5-1; clone size: -; CDR3 DNA: TGCGCCAGCAGCCCTAGCGGAGGGGAGACCCAGTACTTC; CDR3 protein: CASSPSGGETQYF
D gene: -; J gene: TRBJ1-2; V gene: TRBV7-2; clone size: -; CDR3 DNA: TGTGCCAGCAGCTACCCTCCAGGTACAGGGACGGGTGGCTACACCTTC; CDR3 protein: CASSYPPGTGTGGYTF
D gene: TRBD1; J gene: TRBJ1-1; V gene: TRBV28; clone size: -; CDR3 DNA: TGTGCCAGCAGACAGGGGGGGACTGAAGCTTTCTTT; CDR3 protein: CASRQGGTEAFF
D gene: -; J gene: TRBJ1-1; V gene: TRBV6-6; clone size: -; CDR3 DNA: TGTGCCATCAAGAGGGTGAACACTGAAGCTTTCTTT; CDR3 protein: CAIKRVNTEAFF
D gene: -; J gene: TRBJ2-7; V gene: TRBV2; clone size: once; CDR3 DNA: TGTGCCAGCAATCGGGACAATGCCTACGAGCAGTACTTC; CDR3 protein: CASNRDNAYEQYF
D gene: -; J gene: TRBJ1-1; V gene: TRBV7-9; clone size: -; CDR3 DNA: TGTGCCAGCAGCTTAGTTGTAGGGGTCCGACCAGCCCTGAACACTGAAGCTTTCTTT; CDR3 protein: CASSLVVGVRPALNTEAFF
D gene: TRBD1; J gene: TRBJ2-3; V gene: TRBV28; clone size: -; CDR3 DNA: TGTGCCAGCAGGCTTCCAGGGACAGGGATTGGTACGCAGTATTTT; CDR3 protein: CASRLPGTGIGTQYF
D gene: -; J gene: TRBJ2-2; V gene: TRBV6-6; clone size: -; CDR3 DNA: TGTGCCAGCAGTTACAAGCGAACCCTTTCCGGGGAGCTGTTTTTT; CDR3 protein: CASSYKRTLSGELFF
D gene: -; J gene: TRBJ2-1; V gene: TRBV5-1; clone size: -; CDR3 DNA: TGTGCCAGCAGCCGGGACTCGGGGAATGAGCAGTTCTTC; CDR3 protein: CASSRDSGNEQFF
D gene: -; J gene: TRBJ2-5; V gene: TRBV5-8; clone size: -; CDR3 DNA: TGTGCCAGCAGCCCTACGATAATACAAGAGACCCAGTACTTC; CDR3 protein: CASSPTIIQETQYF
D gene: -; J gene: TRBJ1-1; V gene: TRBV4-1; clone size: -; CDR3 DNA: TGCGCCATAAGGATAGGGGAAGGGGAAGACACTGAAGCTTTCTTT; CDR3 protein: CAIRIGEGEDTEAFF
D gene: TRBD1; J gene: TRBJ1-1; V gene: TRBV9; clone size: -; CDR3 DNA: TGTGCCAGCAGCCCCCACTCCCGGGACAGGGGTGATTGGGGCACTGAAGCTTTCTTT; CDR3 protein: CASSPHSRDRGDWGTEAFF
D gene: -; J gene: TRBJ2-2; V gene: TRBV7-2; clone size: few; CDR3 DNA: TGTGCCAGCAGCTTATTCGGGGGGCCAAGCACCGGGGAGCTGTTTTTT; CDR3 protein: CASSLFGGPSTGELFF
D gene: -; J gene: TRBJ1-2; V gene: TRBV27; clone size: -; CDR3 DNA: TGTGCCAGCAGACAAACCGTCACGCGGGGGCGACGGGAAGGGGTTATTCGCTATGGCTACACCTTC; CDR3 protein: CASRQTVTRGRREGVIRYGYTF
D gene: -; J gene: TRBJ2-7; V gene: TRBV10-2; clone size: once; CDR3 DNA: TGCGCCAGCAGTTCCAACACTAACGACTCGAGACCCTACGAGCAGTACTTC; CDR3 protein: CASSSNTNDSRPYEQYF
D gene: TRBD1; J gene: TRBJ1-3; V gene: TRBV12-5; clone size: -; CDR3 DNA: TGTGCTAGTGGTCCCTCGGACAGGGGGAACACCATATATTTT; CDR3 protein: CASGPSDRGNTIYF
D gene: TRBD1; J gene: TRBJ1-5; V gene: TRBV27; clone size: -; CDR3 DNA: TGTGCCAGCAGCCGTGTAGTACCGGGACAGGGTCCTAGATTCAGCAATCAGCCCCAGCATTTT; CDR3 protein: CASSRVVPGQGPRFSNQPQHF
D gene: TRBD1; J gene: TRBJ2-3; V gene: TRBV4-1; clone size: -; CDR3 DNA: TGCGCCAGCAGCCTGACCCTTCCGGACAGGCCCCTCACAGATACGCAGTATTTT; CDR3 protein: CASSLTLPDRPLTDTQYF
D gene: TRBD2; J gene: TRBJ2-1; V gene: TRBV7-2; clone size: once; CDR3 DNA: TGTGCCAGCAGCCCCGGACTAGTCTATGAGCAGTTCTTC; CDR3 protein: CASSPGLVYEQFF
D gene: -; J gene: TRBJ2-3; V gene: TRBV11-2; clone size: -; CDR3 DNA: TGTGCCAGCAGCTCCAGGGACACCCCGATGACGCAGTATTTT; CDR3 protein: CASSSRDTPMTQYF